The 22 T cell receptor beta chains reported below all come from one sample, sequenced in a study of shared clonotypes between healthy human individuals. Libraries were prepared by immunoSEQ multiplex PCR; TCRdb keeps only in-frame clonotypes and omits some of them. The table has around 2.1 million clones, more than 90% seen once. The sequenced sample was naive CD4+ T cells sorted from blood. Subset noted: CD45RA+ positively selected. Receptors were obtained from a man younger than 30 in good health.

The CDR3 is CASTPDWSYNEQFF. The CDR3 bases are TGTGCCAGCACCCCCGACTGGTCCTACAATGAGCAGTTCTTC. V gene TRBV5-4 combines with J gene TRBJ2-1; D call uncertain. In germline, CDR1 is SGHNT, CDR2 YYREEE (reference sequence). V lost 6 bases and J lost 1, with 11 bases in between. CDR3 length: 14 residues. The complete variable domain, with remaining parts taken from reference TRBV5-4 and TRBJ2-1, reads ETGVTQSPTHLIKTRGQQVTLRCSSQSGHNTVSWYQQALGQGPQFIFQYYREEENGRGNFPPRFSGLQFPNYSSELNVNALELDDSALYLCASTPDWSYNEQFFGPGTRLTVL.

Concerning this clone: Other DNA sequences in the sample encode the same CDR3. Here the CDR3 reads CASSPGLAPDTQYF. The DNA of the CDR3 is TGCGCCAGCAGCCCTGGACTAGCGCCAGATACGCAGTATTTT. The genes are TRBV5-1 and TRBJ2-3; 9 bases are shared with TRBD2. Trimming took 4 bases from V and 4 from J; bases not matched to a gene: 4. This CDR3 contains 14 residues. CDR1 is SGHRS and CDR2 is YFSETQ in the germline V gene. Filled out from reference TRBV5-1 and TRBJ2-3, the complete variable domain reads KAGVTQTPRYLIKTRGQQVTLSCSPISGHRSVSWYQQTPGQGLQFLFEYFSETQRNKGNFPGRFSGRQFSNSRSEMNVSTLELGDSALYLCASSPGLAPDTQYFGPGTRLTVL.

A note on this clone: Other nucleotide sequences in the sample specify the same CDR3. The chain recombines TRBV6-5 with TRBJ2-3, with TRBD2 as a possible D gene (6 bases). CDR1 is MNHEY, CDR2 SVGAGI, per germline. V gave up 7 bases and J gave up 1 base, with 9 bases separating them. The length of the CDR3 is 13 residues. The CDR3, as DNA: TGTGCCAGCAATCGCGGGGGCACAGATACGCAGTATTTT. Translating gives CASNRGGTDTQYF.

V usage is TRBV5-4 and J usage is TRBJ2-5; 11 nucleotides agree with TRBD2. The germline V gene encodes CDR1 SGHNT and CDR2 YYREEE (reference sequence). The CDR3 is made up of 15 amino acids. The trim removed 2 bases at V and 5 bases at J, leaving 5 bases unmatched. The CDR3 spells CASSFLAGGPETQYF. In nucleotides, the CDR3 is TGTGCCAGCAGCTTCCTAGCGGGAGGTCCTGAGACCCAGTACTTC. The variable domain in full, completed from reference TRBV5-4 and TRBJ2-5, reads ETGVTQSPTHLIKTRGQQVTLRCSSQSGHNTVSWYQQALGQGPQFIFQYYREEENGRGNFPPRFSGLQFPNYSSELNVNALELDDSALYLCASSFLAGGPETQYFGPGTRLLVL.

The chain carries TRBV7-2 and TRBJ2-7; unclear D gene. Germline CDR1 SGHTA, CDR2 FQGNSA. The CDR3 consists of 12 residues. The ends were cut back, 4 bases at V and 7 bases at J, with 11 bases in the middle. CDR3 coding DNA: TGTGCCAGCAGCTCGGGCCTTGGGGAGCAGTACTTC. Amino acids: CASSSGLGEQYF.

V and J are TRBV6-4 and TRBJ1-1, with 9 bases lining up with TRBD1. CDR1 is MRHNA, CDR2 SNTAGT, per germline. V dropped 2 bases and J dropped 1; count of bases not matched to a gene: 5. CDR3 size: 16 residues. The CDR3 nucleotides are TGTGCCAGCAGTGACCCCCACAGGGGGCAGAACACTGAAGCTTTCTTT. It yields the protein CASSDPHRGQNTEAFF.

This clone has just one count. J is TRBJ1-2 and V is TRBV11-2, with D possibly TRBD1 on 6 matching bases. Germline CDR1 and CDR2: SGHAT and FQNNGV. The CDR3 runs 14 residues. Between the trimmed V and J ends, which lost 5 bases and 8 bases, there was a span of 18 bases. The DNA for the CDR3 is TGTGCCAGCAGCCGGGGGAATCGGGGGCGCGGCTACACCTTC. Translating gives CASSRGNRGRGYTF.

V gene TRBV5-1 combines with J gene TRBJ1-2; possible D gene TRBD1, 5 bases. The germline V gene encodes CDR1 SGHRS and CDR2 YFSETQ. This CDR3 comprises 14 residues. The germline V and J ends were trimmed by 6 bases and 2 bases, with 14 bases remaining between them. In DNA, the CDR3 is TGCGCCAGCACAGCGGGCGGGGGGAACTATGGCTACACCTTC. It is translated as CASTAGGGNYGYTF.

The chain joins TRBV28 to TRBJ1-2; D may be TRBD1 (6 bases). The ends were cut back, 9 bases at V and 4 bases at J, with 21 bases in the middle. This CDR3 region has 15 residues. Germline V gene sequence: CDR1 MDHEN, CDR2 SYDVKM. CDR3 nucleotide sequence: TGTGCCAGTGAGGGGCCACAGGGAATGGTCTATGGCTACACCTTC. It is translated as CASEGPQGMVYGYTF.

The CDR3 nucleotides read TGTGCCATAGAGCCCCAGCATTTT. Amino acid sequence: CAIEPQHF. This sequence joins TRBV6-7 and TRBJ1-5; D is uncertain. TRBV6-7 is sorted into the ORF group, with uncertain function. V was cut by 10 bases and J by 8 bases, with 3 bases left in between. This CDR3 region has 8 residues.

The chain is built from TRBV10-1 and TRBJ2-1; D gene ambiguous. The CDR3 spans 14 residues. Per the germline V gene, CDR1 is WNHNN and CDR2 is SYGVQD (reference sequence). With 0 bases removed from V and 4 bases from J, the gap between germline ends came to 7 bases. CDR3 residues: CASSESIGYNEQFF. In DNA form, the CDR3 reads TGCGCCAGCAGTGAGTCGATCGGGTACAATGAGCAGTTCTTC.

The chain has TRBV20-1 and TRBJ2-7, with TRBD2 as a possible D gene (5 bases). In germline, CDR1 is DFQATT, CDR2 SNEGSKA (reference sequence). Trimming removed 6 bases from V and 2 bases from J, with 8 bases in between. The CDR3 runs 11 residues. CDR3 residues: CSALTTYEQYF. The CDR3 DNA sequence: TGCAGTGCACTGACTACCTACGAGCAGTACTTC.

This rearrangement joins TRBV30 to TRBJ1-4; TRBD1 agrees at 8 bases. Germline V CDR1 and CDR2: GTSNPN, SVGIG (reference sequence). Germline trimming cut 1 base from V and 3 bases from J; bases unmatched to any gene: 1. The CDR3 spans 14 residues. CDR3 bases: TGTGCCTGGAGTGGACAGGGGTCTAATGAAAAACTGTTTTTT. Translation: CAWSGQGSNEKLFF.

In nucleotides, the CDR3 is TGCGCCAGCAGCCAAGACACCCGCAGGGGGTTAGGAAACACCATATATTTT. This encodes CASSQDTRRGLGNTIYF. The chain recombines TRBV4-1 with TRBJ1-3, with TRBD1 identical over 7 bases. There are 17 residues in the CDR3. V lost 0 bases and J lost 4; bases outside the gene matches: 9. Germline V gene sequence: CDR1 MGHRA, CDR2 YSYEKL.

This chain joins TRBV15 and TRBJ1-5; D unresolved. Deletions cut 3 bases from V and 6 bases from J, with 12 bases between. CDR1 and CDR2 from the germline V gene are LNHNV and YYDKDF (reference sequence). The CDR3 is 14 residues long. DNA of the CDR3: TGTGCCACCAGCAGGCCTTCGACGGCTCAGCCCCAGCATTTT. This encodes CATSRPSTAQPQHF.

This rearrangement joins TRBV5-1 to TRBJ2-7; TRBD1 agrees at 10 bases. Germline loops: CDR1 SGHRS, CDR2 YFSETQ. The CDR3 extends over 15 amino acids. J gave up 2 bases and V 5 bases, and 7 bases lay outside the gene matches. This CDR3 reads CASRRPGQGTYEQYF. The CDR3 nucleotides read TGCGCCAGCAGACGGCCGGGACAGGGGACCTACGAGCAGTACTTC.

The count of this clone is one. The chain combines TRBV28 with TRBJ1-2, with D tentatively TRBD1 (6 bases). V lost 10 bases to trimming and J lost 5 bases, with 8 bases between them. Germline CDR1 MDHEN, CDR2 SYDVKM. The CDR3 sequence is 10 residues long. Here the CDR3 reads CAIGQYGYTF. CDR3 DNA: TGTGCCATAGGACAGTATGGCTACACCTTC.

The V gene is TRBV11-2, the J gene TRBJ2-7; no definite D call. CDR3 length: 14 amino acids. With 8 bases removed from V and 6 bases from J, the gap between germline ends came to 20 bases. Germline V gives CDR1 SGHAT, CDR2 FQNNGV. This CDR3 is CASSAMVSRLEQYF. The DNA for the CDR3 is TGTGCCAGCTCAGCCATGGTATCTAGACTCGAGCAGTACTTC.

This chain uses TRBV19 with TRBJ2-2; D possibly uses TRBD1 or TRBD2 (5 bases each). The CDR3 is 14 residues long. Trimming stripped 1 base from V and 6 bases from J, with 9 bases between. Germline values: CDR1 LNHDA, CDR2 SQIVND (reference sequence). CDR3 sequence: CASSIGGAAGELFF. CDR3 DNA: TGTGCCAGTAGTATAGGAGGGGCCGCCGGGGAGCTGTTTTTT.

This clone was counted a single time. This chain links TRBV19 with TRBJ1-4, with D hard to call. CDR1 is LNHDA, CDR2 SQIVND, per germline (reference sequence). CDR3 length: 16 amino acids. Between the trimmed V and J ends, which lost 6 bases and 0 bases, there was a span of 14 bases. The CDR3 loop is CASRGLDFATNEKLFF. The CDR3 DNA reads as TGTGCCAGTAGGGGTTTGGATTTTGCAACTAATGAAAAACTGTTTTTT. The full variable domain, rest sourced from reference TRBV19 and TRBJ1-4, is DGGITQSPKYLFRKEGQNVTLSCEQNLNHDAMYWYRQDPGQGLRLIYYSQIVNDFQKGDIAEGYSVSREKKESFPLTVTSAQKNPTAFYLCASRGLDFATNEKLFFGSGTQLSVL.

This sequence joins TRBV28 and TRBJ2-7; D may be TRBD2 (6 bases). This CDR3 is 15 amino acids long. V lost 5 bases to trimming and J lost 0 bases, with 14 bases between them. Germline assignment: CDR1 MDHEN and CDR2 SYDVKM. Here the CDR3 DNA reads TGTGCCAGCAGTCCCCCGGCTAGCGACTCCTACGAGCAGTACTTC. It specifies CASSPPASDSYEQYF.

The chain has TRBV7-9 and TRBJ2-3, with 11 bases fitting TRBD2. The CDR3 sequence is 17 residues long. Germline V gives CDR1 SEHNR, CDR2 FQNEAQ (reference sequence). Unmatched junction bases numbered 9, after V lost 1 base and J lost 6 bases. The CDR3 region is CASSLGPGLAGGDTQYF. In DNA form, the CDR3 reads TGTGCCAGCAGCTTAGGCCCCGGGCTAGCGGGAGGCGATACGCAGTATTTT.